The 8 T cell receptor delta chains below were found in one sample sequenced in a study of γδ T cells in repeated Plasmodium falciparum infection. TCRdb reanalysed the multiplex PCR reads via CATT. This repertoire shows some 51,000 delta-chain clones, around 2% found once; its top ten account for roughly 25%. Vgamma9/Vdelta2+ and Vdelta2-negative gammadelta T cells were flow-sorted from PBMC for bulk sequencing. Sequencing was done on a sample of gamma-delta T cells from blood. The receptors were gathered from a pool of human donors (malaria-infected and uninfected, not separated).

To note about this clone: This likely reflects a read error, since a far larger clone is one base away. Other DNA sequences from this sample encode an identical CDR3 as well. J is TRDJ1 and V is TRDV1; 7 bases agree with TRDD3. CDR3 length: 20 amino acids. The ends lost 3 bases at V and 1 base at J; junction bases unmatched: 20. Per germline, CDR1 TSWWSYY and CDR2 QGS. CDR3 sequence: CALGERLPYWGPYRTDKLIF. CDR3 bases: TGTGCTCTTGGGGAGCGGCTTCCGTACTGGGGACCTTACCGCACCGATAAACTCATCTTT.

A remark on this clone: TCRdb's protein, taken from a much larger clone, differs from this DNA's translation at residue 13, likely owing to a read error; the protein displayed comes from the DNA. The rearrangement joins TRDV1 to TRDJ1; D is perhaps TRDD3 (9 bases). Matching the DNA to germline supplied the J gene, which TCRdb does not give. Trimming shortened V by 2 bases and J by 4 bases, and 29 bases separated the two germline ends. Germline V CDR1 and CDR2: TSWWSYY, QGS. CDR3 length: 20 amino acids. CDR3 in DNA: TGTGCTCTTGGGGAATCTTCCTACAGGACTGGGGGACGTTGCATCGATAAACTCATCTTT. Protein sequence: CALGESSYRTGGRCIDKLIF.

A remark on this clone: The amino acid sequence in TCRdb belongs to a much larger clone and departs from this DNA's translation at residue 13, likely a sequencing read error; the sequence shown is translated from the DNA. J gene calling gave no result, while the V gene is TRDV1. The germline CDR1 and CDR2 sequences are TSWWSYY and QGS. The CDR3 has 14 residues. CDR3 bases: TGTGCTCTTGGGGAACCCCCCAGGACCGATAAACTCACCTTT. This translates into CALGEPPRTDKLTF.

This clone was detected a few times. For this DNA, TCRdb reports the protein of a much larger clone, which diverges at residue 19, most likely from a read error; the protein presented here is translated directly from the DNA. V usage is TRDV1 and J usage is TRDJ1; 9 bases are a match to TRDD3. The J gene is absent in TCRdb and was assigned here via DNA matching to germline. The V and J ends lost 2 bases and 0 bases, in that order; junction bases with no gene match: 31. There are 25 residues in the CDR3. Germline CDR1 TSWWSYY, CDR2 QGS. CDR3 protein: CALGESHFFFPSFLGDSGHTDKLIF. Here the CDR3 DNA reads TGTGCTCTTGGGGAATCACACTTCTTCTTCCCCTCCTTTCTGGGGGATTCGGGTCACACCGATAAACTCATCTTT.

About this clone itself: This DNA's translation and the protein TCRdb lists, from a much larger clone, do not match at residue 18, likely due to a read error; the protein shown is translated from the DNA. The V gene is TRDV1, the J gene TRDJ1; the match to TRDD3 covers 13 bases. The J gene, left out of TCRdb, was set here by checking the DNA against germline. CDR1 TSWWSYY and CDR2 QGS come from the germline V gene. V shed 1 base, J shed 3 bases, and the junction held 23 bases outside the gene matches. The CDR3 contains 23 residues. This CDR3 is CALGEPLPPLYWGIRWGADKLIF. For the CDR3, the DNA is TGTGCTCTTGGGGAACCCCTTCCGCCCTTATACTGGGGGATACGCTGGGGGGCCGATAAACTCATCTTT.

This clone was seen many times. J is TRDJ1 and V is TRDV3; 13 positions match TRDD3. The CDR3 has 23 residues. Germline CDR1 and CDR2: TVYSNPD and GDNSRS (reference sequence). The junction had 28 bases not matched to a gene; V was cut back by 2 bases and J by 1 base. The CDR3 here is CAFPDRNLPTITGGYAGTDKLIF. The CDR3 bases are TGTGCCTTTCCCGACCGTAACCTTCCGACGATTACTGGGGGATACGCTGGCACCGATAAACTCATCTTT. The full variable domain, in which reference TRDV3 and TRDJ1 provide the parts outside the CDR3, is CDKVTQSSPDQTVASGSEVVLLCTYDTVYSNPDLFWYRIRPDYSFQFVFYGDNSRSEGADFTQGRFSVKHILTQKAFHLVISPVRTEDSATYYCAFPDRNLPTITGGYAGTDKLIFGKGTRVTVEP.

This clone has at least ten counts. The translation of this DNA and the TCRdb protein of a much larger clone differ at residue 12, probably owing to a read error; the protein shown here is translated from the DNA. The chain has TRDV1 and TRDJ1; D may be TRDD2 or TRDD3 (5 bases each). V shed 2 bases and J shed 3 bases, with 19 bases lying between them. CDR3 length: 17 residues. Germline V lookup: CDR1 TSWWSYY, CDR2 QGS. Here the CDR3 reads CALGEAFPPEYADKLIF. DNA for the CDR3: TGTGCTCTTGGGGAAGCTTTTCCTCCCGAATACGCCGATAAACTCATCTTT.

This clone was seen ten or more times. This DNA's translation and the protein TCRdb lists, from a much larger clone, do not match at residue 3, likely due to a read error; the protein shown is translated from the DNA. V gene TRDV3 combines with J gene TRDJ1, with 8 bases lining up with TRDD3. In germline, CDR1 is TVYSNPD, CDR2 GDNSRS (reference sequence). This CDR3 has 16 amino acids. J gave up 0 bases and V 5 bases, and 14 bases lay outside the gene matches. The CDR3 protein is CALDYWGPAYTDKLIF. CDR3 coding DNA: TGTGCCCTTGATTACTGGGGGCCAGCGTACACCGATAAACTCATCTTT.